The clone carrying this T cell receptor (beta chain) was found many times. Its antigen remains unknown. CDR3 size: 10 residues. Looked up from germline, CDR1 is MNHEY and CDR2 is SVGEGT. Trimming stripped 8 bases from V and 5 bases from J, with 6 bases between. The data derive from a study of identical twins. The study's findings and limits: The study found that models underestimated out-of-frame TCR alpha sharing in monozygotic twins.

TCRdb independently ran MiXCR on the 5' RACE reads; one entry per CDR3 protein. The table includes 310,000 or so distinct CDR3 sequences, 9.5% detected once. These data were also reused for a study on yellow fever vaccine responses in identical twins.

Specimen: CD8+ T cells sorted from blood. The chain is built from TRBV6-2 or TRBV6-3 and TRBJ2-5, with D hard to call. This TCR was sampled from a young woman in good health. The CDR3 spells CASGLETQYF. Here the CDR3 DNA reads TGTGCCAGCGGGCTTGAGACCCAGTACTTC.